This T cell receptor beta chain emerged from a study of T cells in localized non-small cell lung cancer. This clone was detected only a few times. Its antigen is not known. Looked up from germline, CDR1 is SGHNT and CDR2 is YENEEA. The V gene lost 4 bases and the J gene lost 1 base, with 11 bases spanning the gap. This CDR3 has 15 amino acids. Here immunoSEQ multiplex PCR was the method, and the copy in TCRdb shows in-frame clones only, minus some. The sample contains about 11,000 clones, 29% of which appear only once. Broader study findings: Out of the top 100 tumor clones, a median around 50 were seen in adjacent lung. It was uninvolved adjacent lung that showed the highest T cell clonality, exceeding tumor. A higher density of T cells in blood coincided with extended overall survival.

The specimen was lung tumor tissue, collected before any cancer treatment. The source of this sequence is a man aged 35 to 69 with stage I lung adenocarcinoma. V usage is TRBV11-3 and J usage is TRBJ2-1, with D perhaps given as TRBD1 or TRBD2 (6 bases each). CDR3 region: CASSYGGRSYNEQFF. The CDR3 DNA follows: TGTGCCAGCAGCTACGGGGGCCGATCCTACAATGAGCAGTTCTTC.